This TCR beta chain comes out of a study of tissue T cells after allogeneic stem cell transplantation. Study results and limitations: Alloreactivity or antigen specificity of tissue TCRs was not determined; some clones might be host cells. Shared clones across patients were few; motif clustering revealed tissue-specific shared signatures.

This clone was found a few times. No antigen is known for it. Genes here carry mouse names. The CDR3 end lies 1 residue beyond the end of the read and is filled in from the germline J gene. CDR3 size: 14 residues. Trimming cost V 2 bases and J 4 bases; bases outside gene matches: 5. CDR1 is NSHNY and CDR2 is SYGAGN in the germline V gene. Survey-depth TCRbeta CDR3 sequencing reported V/J genes and productive frequencies. Using immunoSEQ multiplex PCR, the repertoire was profiled, and TCRdb retains in-frame clones only, with some absent. This table holds about 10,000 clones, about 47% found once. As to time point: mouse harvest day 7 after allogeneic transplant. Mouse grafts combined 10^7 T-cell-depleted bone marrow cells with 10^6 splenic CD5+ T cells. B6 (H2b) cells into BALB/c (H2d) mice; tissues taken at day 7 or 14.

The chain uses TRBV13-1 and TRBJ2-7, with TRBD2 matching over 8 bases. The specimen sequenced was gut tissue. The TCR was taken from a female BALB/c mouse given C57BL/6 T cells with graft-versus-host disease after an allogeneic hematopoietic cell transplant. CDR3 region: CASSEGGGVYEQYF. CDR3 bases read: TGTGCCAGCAGTGAGGGTGGGGGGGTTTATGAACAGTAC.